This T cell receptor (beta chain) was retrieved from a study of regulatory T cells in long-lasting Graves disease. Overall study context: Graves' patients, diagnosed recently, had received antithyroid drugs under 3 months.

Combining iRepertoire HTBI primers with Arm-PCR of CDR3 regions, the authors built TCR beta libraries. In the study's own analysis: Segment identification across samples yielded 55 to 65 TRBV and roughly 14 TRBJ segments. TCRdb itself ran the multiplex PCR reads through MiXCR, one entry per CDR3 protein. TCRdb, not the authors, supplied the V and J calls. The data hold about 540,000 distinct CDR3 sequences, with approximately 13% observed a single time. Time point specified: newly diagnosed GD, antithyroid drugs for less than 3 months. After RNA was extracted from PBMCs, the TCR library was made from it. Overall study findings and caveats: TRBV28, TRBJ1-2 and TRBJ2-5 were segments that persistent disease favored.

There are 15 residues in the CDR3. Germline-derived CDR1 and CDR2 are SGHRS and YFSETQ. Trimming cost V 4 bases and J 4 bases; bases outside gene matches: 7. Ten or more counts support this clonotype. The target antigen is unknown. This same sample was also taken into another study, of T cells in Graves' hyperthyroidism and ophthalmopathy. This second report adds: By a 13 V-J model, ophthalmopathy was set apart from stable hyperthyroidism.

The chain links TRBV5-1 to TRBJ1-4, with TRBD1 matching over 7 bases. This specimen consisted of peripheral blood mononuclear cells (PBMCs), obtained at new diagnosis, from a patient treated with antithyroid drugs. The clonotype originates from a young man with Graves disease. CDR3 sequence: CASSSSGQLNEKLFF. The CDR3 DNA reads TGCGCCAGCAGCAGCTCGGGACAGCTTAATGAAAAACTGTTTTTT.